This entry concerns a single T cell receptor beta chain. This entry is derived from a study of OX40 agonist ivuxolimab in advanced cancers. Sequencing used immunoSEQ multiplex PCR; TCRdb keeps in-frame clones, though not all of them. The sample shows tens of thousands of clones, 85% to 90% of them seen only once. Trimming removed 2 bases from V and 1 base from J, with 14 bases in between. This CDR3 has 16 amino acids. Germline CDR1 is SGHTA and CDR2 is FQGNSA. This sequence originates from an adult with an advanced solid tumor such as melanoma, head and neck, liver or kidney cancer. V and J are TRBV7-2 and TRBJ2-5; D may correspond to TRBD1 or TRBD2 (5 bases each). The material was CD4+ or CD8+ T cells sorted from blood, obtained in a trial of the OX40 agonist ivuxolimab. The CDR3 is CASSLIRGGTQETQYF. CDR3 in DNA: TGTGCCAGCAGCTTAATTAGAGGTGGGACCCAAGAGACCCAGTACTTC.